The rows below give T cell receptor beta chains drawn from one sample of a study of T cell responses to AZD1222 COVID-19 vaccine. The method was immunoSEQ multiplex PCR; TCRdb's version includes in-frame clones alone and lacks a portion of them. The sample lists about 83,000 clones; roughly 86% were seen once. This specimen was peripheral blood, taken on day 0 of AZD1222 vaccination. The receptors were sampled from an adult in good health. Both conserved end residues are trimmed from each CDR3. Each record gives: V gene, J gene, CDR3 protein.

TRBV2	TRBJ1-2	ASSETRERGYT
TRBV5-1	TRBJ2-1	ASSRTGTDNEQF
TRBV3-1/TRBV3-2	TRBJ1-2	ASSQEGGTGANYGYT
TRBV11-2	TRBJ2-3	ASSSWDRLDTQY
TRBV4-2	TRBJ1-2	ASSQDGTVNYGYT
TRBV30	TRBJ2-5	AWSAVLQETQY
TRBV5-4	TRBJ1-2	ASSFQGALGGYT
TRBV6-5	TRBJ1-4	ASSYYPGRANEKLF
TRBV2	TRBJ2-3	ASSEVTLADTQY
TRBV2	TRBJ1-6	ASSGGTVNSPLH
TRBV4-1	TRBJ2-1	ASSRTGTGGWDNEQF
TRBV7-2	TRBJ1-1	ASSLYGGAATEAF
TRBV28	TRBJ2-7	ASRGLGPHYEQY
TRBV11-1	TRBJ2-7	ASSQTSGDYEQY
TRBV20-1	TRBJ2-6	SASEPYSGANVLT
TRBV5-1	TRBJ2-1	ASSWRTSPSGGSSSYNEQF
TRBV4-3	TRBJ2-5	ASSQGALGNLETQY
TRBV7-2	TRBJ1-2	ASSSDSWGYT
TRBV6-5	TRBJ1-3	ASSPRQIGNTIY
TRBV19	TRBJ1-1	ASGGGITEAF
TRBV6-2/TRBV6-3	TRBJ1-1	ASSLNNQRTEAF
TRBV5-4	TRBJ1-4	ASRPMGSNEKLF
TRBV28	TRBJ2-5	ASSFAVETQY
TRBV2	TRBJ1-6	ASSGSRNNSPLH
TRBV5-1	TRBJ1-4	ASRTGTVPNEKLF
TRBV4-3	TRBJ1-4	ASSRMGGAAEKLF
TRBV7-9	TRBJ2-7	ASSLASGSPYEQY
TRBV7-9	TRBJ2-1	ASSKGQGSNEQF
TRBV5-8	TRBJ2-7	ASSRTDGTSSYEQY
TRBV7-2	TRBJ1-2	ASSFAGGSDGYT
TRBV7-2	TRBJ1-5	ASSPNQGLGNQPQH
TRBV24-1	TRBJ2-1	ATSDSSSGTFYNEQF
TRBV5-1	TRBJ2-3	ASSLGDTQY